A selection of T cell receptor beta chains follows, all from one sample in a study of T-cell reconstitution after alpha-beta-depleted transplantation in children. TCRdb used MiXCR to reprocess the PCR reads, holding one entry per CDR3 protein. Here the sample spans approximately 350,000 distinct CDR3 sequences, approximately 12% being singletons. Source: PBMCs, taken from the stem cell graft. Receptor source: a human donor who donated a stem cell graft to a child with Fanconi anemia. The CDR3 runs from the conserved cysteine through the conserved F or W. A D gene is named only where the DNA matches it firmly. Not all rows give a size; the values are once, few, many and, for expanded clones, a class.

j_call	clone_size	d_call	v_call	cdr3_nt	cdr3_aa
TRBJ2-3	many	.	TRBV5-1	TGCGCCAGCAGCTTGGATCCAGGACCAGATACGCAGTATTTT	CASSLDPGPDTQYF
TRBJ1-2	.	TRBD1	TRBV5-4	TGTGCCAGCAGCTCCACTAAACAGGGGACTAACTATGGCTACACCTTC	CASSSTKQGTNYGYTF
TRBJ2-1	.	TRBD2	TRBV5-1	TGCGCCACCAGAGGGACTAGCGAAGGTGAGCAGTTCTTC	CATRGTSEGEQFF
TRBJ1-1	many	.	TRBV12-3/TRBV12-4	TGTGCCAGCAGTTTAGCGCGGCAGAGCACTGAAGCTTTCTTT	CASSLARQSTEAFF
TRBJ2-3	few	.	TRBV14	TGTGCCAGCAGCCAAGAGTGGCGGCTCGAAGTCACAGATACGCAGTATTTT	CASSQEWRLEVTDTQYF
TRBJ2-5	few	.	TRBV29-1	TGCAGCGTTGCGGCAGGGGCAGGAGGAGAGACCCAGTACTTC	CSVAAGAGGETQYF
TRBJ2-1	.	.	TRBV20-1	TGCAGTGCTAGAACAGGGGGGGGTCCGGGCAATGAGCAGTTCTTC	CSARTGGGPGNEQFF
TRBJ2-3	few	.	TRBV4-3	TGCGCCAGCAGCCAAGCGCTGGGGGCGCTTCAATTATTT	CASSQALGALQLF
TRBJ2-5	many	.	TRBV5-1	TGCGCCAGCAGTCAAGGGACGGCAGGAGAGACCCAGTACTTC	CASSQGTAGETQYF
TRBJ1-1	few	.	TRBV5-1	TGCGCCAGCAGCTTCCAGTGGAACACTGAAGCTTTCTTT	CASSFQWNTEAFF
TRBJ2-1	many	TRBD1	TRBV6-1	TGTGCCAGCAAGCAGGGGGCCGCCTACAATGAGCAGTTCTTC	CASKQGAAYNEQFF
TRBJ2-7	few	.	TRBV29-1	TGCAGCGTTGAAGGGACAGACGGCTACGAGCAGTACTTC	CSVEGTDGYEQYF
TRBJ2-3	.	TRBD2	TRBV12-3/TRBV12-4	TGTGCCAGCAGCCCTCCGACTAGCGGGTTCACAGATACGCTGTATTTT	CASSPPTSGFTDTLYF
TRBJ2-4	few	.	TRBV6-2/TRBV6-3	TGTGCCAGCAGGCACCGACTAGACATTCAGTACTTC	CASRHRLDIQYF
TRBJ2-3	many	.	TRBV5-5	TGTGCCAGCAGCCCGGGATTGGGGGCGAGAACAGATACGCAGTATTTT	CASSPGLGARTDTQYF
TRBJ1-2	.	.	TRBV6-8	TGTGCCGGTCCGAAGTCCCTTTTCGTTGGCTACACCTTC	CAGPKSLFVGYTF